The clone carrying this T cell receptor (beta chain) was counted at least ten times. CDR3 length: 18 amino acids. Germline V gene sequence: CDR1 SGHVS, CDR2 FNYEAQ. V lost 1 base and J 1 base, leaving 14 bases between the germline ends. The data were obtained in a study of patients and donors after allogeneic stem cell transplantation. TCRdb reprocessed the RT-PCR reads via MiXCR and lists one record per CDR3 protein. The profile shows about 87,000 distinct CDR3 sequences, about 5% of them singletons. This chain uses TRBV7-6 with TRBJ2-6, with D tentatively TRBD1 or TRBD2 (5 bases each). The TCR was taken from a human donor who was either an allogeneic HSCT recipient or a stem cell or donor lymphocyte infusion donor (not recorded which). It is not recorded whose cells these are; they may come from a transplant donor. The specimen sequenced was blood, either unsorted or a sorted T cell fraction (not recorded which). The CDR3 DNA follows: TGTGCCAGCAGCTTAGGAGGGGTGTTAGGGTCTGGGGCCAACGTCCTGACTTTC. Translating it yields CASSLGGVLGSGANVLTF. Complete variable domain (other parts from reference TRBV7-6 and TRBJ2-6): GAGVSQSPRYKVTKRGQDVALRCDPISGHVSLYWYRQALGQGPEFLTYFNYEAQQDKSGLPNDRFSAERPEGSISTLTIQRTEQRDSAMYRCASSLGGVLGSGANVLTFGAGSRLTVL.